This T cell receptor beta chain originates from a study of radiotherapy plus CTLA-4 blockade in lung cancer. This table comes from immunoSEQ multiplex PCR, and its TCRdb copy is limited to in-frame clones, with some not included. The data contain 50,000 or so clones, approximately 76% of them singletons. In its sample, this clone was seen a few times. The CDR3 extends over 14 amino acids. V lost 0 bases, J lost 6 bases, and 2 bases stayed unmatched. Germline-derived CDR1 and CDR2 are LGHNA and YSLEER. The sequenced sample was peripheral blood, obtained from a patient treated with radiotherapy plus ipilimumab. The chain is built from TRBV4-3 and TRBJ1-2; 9 bases align to TRBD1. The clonotype comes from a human donor with non-small cell lung cancer who had stable disease on radiotherapy plus ipilimumab. The CDR3 here is CASSQEGQGHGYTF. The CDR3 DNA is TGCGCCAGCAGCCAAGAGGGACAGGGCCATGGCTACACCTTC.